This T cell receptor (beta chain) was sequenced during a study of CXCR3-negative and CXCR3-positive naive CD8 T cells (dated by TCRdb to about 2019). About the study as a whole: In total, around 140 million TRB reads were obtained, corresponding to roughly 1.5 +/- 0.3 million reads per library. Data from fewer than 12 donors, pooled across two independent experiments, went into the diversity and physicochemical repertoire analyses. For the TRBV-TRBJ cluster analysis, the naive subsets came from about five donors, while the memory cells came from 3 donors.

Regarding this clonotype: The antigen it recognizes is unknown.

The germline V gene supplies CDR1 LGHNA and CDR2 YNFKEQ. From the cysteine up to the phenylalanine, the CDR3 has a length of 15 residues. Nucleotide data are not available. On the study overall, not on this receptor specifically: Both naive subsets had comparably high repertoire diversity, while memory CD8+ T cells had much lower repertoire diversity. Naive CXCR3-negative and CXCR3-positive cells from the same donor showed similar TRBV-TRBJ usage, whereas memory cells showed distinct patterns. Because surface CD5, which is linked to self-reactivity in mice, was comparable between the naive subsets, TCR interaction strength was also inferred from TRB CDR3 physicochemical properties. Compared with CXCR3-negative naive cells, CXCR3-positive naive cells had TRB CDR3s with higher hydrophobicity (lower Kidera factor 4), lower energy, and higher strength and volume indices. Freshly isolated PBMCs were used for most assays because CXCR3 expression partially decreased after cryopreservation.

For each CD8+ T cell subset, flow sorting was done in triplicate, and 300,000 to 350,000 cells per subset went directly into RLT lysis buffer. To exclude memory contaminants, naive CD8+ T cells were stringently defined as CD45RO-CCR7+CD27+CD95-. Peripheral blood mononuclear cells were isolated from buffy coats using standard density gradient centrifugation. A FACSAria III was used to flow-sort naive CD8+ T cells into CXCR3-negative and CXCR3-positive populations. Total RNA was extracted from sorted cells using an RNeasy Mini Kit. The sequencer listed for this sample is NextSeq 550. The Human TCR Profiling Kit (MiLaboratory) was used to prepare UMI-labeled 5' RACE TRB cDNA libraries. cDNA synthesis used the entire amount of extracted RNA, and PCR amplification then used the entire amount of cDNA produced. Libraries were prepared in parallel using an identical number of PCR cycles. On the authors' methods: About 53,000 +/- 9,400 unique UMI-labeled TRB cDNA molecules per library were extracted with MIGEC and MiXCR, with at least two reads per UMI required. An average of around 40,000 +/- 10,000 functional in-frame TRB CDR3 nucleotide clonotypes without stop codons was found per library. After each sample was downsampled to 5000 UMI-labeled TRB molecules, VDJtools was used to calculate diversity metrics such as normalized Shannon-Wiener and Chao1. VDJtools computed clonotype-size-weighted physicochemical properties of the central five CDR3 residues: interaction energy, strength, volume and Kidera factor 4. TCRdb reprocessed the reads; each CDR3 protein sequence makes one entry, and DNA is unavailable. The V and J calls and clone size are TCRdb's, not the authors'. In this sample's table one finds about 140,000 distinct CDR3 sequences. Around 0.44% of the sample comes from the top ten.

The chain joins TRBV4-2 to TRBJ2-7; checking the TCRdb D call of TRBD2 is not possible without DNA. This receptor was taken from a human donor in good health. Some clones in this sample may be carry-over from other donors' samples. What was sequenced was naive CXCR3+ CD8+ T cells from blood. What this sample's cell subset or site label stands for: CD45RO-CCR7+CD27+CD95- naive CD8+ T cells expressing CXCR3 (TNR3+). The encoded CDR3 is CASSQAPTSVYEQYF.